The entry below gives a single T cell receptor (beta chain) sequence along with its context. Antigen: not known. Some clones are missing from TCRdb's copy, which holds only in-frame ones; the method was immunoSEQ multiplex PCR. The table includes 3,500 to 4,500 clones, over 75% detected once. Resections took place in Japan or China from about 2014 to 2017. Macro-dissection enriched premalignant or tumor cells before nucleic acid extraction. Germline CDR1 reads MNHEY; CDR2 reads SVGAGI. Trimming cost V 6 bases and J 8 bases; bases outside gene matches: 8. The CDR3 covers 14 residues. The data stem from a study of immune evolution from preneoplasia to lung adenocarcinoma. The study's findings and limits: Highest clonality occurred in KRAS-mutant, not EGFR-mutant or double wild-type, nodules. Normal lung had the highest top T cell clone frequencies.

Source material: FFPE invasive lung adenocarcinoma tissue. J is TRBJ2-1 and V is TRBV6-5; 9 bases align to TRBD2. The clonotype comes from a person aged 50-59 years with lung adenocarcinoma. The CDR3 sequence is CASSFVAGDDEQFF. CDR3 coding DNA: TGTGCCAGCAGCTTTGTAGCGGGAGACGATGAGCAGTTCTTC.